These T cell receptor beta chains were read from a single sample in a study of T cells after yellow fever vaccination. Each CDR3 protein is one row after TCRdb ran MiXCR on the 5' RACE reads. The data contain around 590,000 distinct CDR3 sequences, more than 9% of them seen just once; the ten biggest clones take up about 15%. The sequences come from PBMCs, collected on the day of the yellow fever booster vaccination. These receptors were collected from a man aged 25 to 40 who received the YFV17D yellow fever vaccine. CDR3s include the opening cysteine and the closing phenylalanine or tryptophan. The D gene is left open where the match is weak. Clone size is given for some rows only: seen once, a few or many times, or a class if the clone is expanded.

j_call clone_size cdr3_length d_call v_call cdr3_aa cdr3_nt
TRBJ2-3 few 13 NA TRBV4-2 CASSQDNRDTQYF TGTGCCAGCAGCCAAGATAACCGGGATACGCAGTATTTT
TRBJ2-2 NA 14 TRBD2 TRBV10-3 CAIRGGGRDGELFF TGTGCCATCAGGGGTGGCGGGAGAGACGGGGAGCTGTTTTTT
TRBJ2-7 many 14 NA TRBV4-3 CASSEQRSSYEQYF TGCGCCAGCAGCGAACAGAGGAGCTCCTACGAGCAGTACTTC
TRBJ2-5 few 14 NA TRBV6-2/TRBV6-3 CASRRDTSGATQYF TGTGCCAGCAGGCGCGACACGTCGGGGGCGACCCAGTACTTC
TRBJ1-2 NA 16 TRBD1 TRBV6-1 CASIPRGVRGTYGYTF TGTGCCAGCATCCCGAGGGGGGTCAGGGGGACCTATGGCTACACCTTC
TRBJ1-1 NA 13 NA TRBV3-1 CASSSVRGTEAFF TGTGCCAGCAGCTCTGTTCGGGGGACTGAAGCTTTCTTT
TRBJ1-2 NA 13 NA TRBV19 CASTDSANYGYTF TGTGCCAGTACCGACAGTGCTAACTATGGCTACACCTTC
TRBJ2-3 few 15 NA TRBV15 CATSSGQTSTDTQYF TGTGCCACCAGCAGCGGGCAGACAAGCACAGATACGCAGTATTTT
TRBJ2-5 few 15 TRBD2 TRBV19 CASRDRTSGKETQYF TGTGCCAGTAGAGATAGGACTAGCGGTAAAGAGACCCAGTACTTC
TRBJ1-6 NA 12 NA TRBV7-9 CASSIRGSPLHF TGTGCCAGCAGCATAAGAGGTTCACCCCTCCACTTT
TRBJ2-7 many 15 TRBD1 TRBV5-1 CASSLAWTGSYEQYF TGTGCCAGCAGCTTAGCGTGGACAGGGTCCTACGAGCAGTACTTC
TRBJ2-7 NA 14 TRBD1 TRBV29-1 CSVFRDSPSYEQYF TGCAGCGTGTTCCGGGACAGTCCATCCTACGAGCAGTACTTC
TRBJ2-7 many 17 NA TRBV2 CATFGQATSAKAYEQYF TGTGCCACCTTCGGACAGGCGACTAGCGCAAAAGCCTACGAGCAGTACTTC
TRBJ1-5 few 14 NA TRBV6-1 CASLGGVPGQPQHF TGTGCCAGCCTCGGCGGGGTACCGGGGCAGCCCCAGCATTTT
TRBJ2-1 NA 16 NA TRBV7-9 CASNPSLGSSYNEQFF TGTGCCAGCAACCCTAGCTTAGGGAGCTCCTACAATGAGCAGTTCTTC
TRBJ2-7 NA 15 NA TRBV6-5 CASSYSPANSYEQYF TGTGCCAGCAGTTACTCGCCAGCAAACTCCTACGAGCAGTACTTC
TRBJ2-7 many 15 TRBD1 TRBV5-1 CASSLGQGAFYEQYF TGCGCCAGCAGCTTGGGACAGGGGGCTTTTTACGAGCAGTACTTC
TRBJ2-7 NA 14 TRBD1 TRBV7-2 CASSRGGQGGQQYF TGTGCCAGCAGCAGAGGGGGACAGGGGGGACAGCAGTACTTC
TRBJ1-2 few 15 NA TRBV5-1 CASSPLGTVKSGYTF TGCGCCAGCAGCCCGCTCGGTACGGTAAAGAGTGGCTACACCTTC
TRBJ1-4 NA 12 NA TRBV20-1 CRGASTNEKLFF TGCAGGGGAGCCTCAACTAATGAAAAACTGTTTTTT
TRBJ1-2 many 12 NA TRBV3-1 CASSPLGDGYTF TGTGCCAGCAGCCCGCTGGGGGATGGCTACACCTTC
TRBJ2-1 NA 17 TRBD2 TRBV7-2 CASSPMTSGRAGSEQFF TGTGCCAGCAGCCCGATGACTAGCGGGAGGGCCGGGAGTGAGCAGTTCTTC